A single sample gave rise to the 4 T cell receptor beta chains below, sequenced in a study of follicular helper T cells after annual influenza vaccination. This table comes from immunoSEQ multiplex PCR, and its TCRdb copy is limited to in-frame clones, with some not included. The table records some 8,300 clones, approximately 83% of them present only once. Sample time point: 2013-2014 season, 7 days after vaccination. The sample consisted of CXCR5+ CD38- circulating T follicular helper cells from blood, taken 7 days after influenza vaccination. Subset given: circulating Tfh, non-naive CD4+CXCR5+PD-1+ (ICOS+CD38+ or ICOS-CD38-). The source is an adult who received the influenza vaccine.

The chain employs TRBV7-9 and TRBJ1-1; no definite D call. Germline assignment: CDR1 SEHNR and CDR2 FQNEAQ (reference sequence). The CDR3 is 13 amino acids. Trimming pared 1 base from V and 10 bases from J, leaving 13 bases between. CDR3: CASSLERGTPAFF. The CDR3 region has the DNA TGTGCCAGCAGCTTAGAACGTGGTACACCAGCTTTCTTT.

The V call is TRBV7-2, the J call TRBJ1-2; possible D gene TRBD1, 5 bases. V gave up 10 bases and J gave up 4 bases, with 16 bases separating them. The CDR3 runs to 13 residues. The germline V gene has CDR1 SGHTA and CDR2 FQGNSA. The CDR3 bases are TGTGCCAAAACCCCCCGTGACAGCTATGGCTACACCTTC. Translation: CAKTPRDSYGYTF. Looking up the rest from reference TRBV7-2 and TRBJ1-2 gives the full variable domain: GAGVSQSPSNKVTEKGKDVELRCDPISGHTALYWYRQSLGQGLEFLIYFQGNSAPDKSGLPSDRFSAERTGGSVSTLTIQRTQQEDSAVYLCAKTPRDSYGYTFGSGTRLTVV.

V gene TRBV18 combines with J gene TRBJ1-2; D ambiguous. Germline V gene sequence: CDR1 KGHSH, CDR2 LQKENI. V lost 4 bases and J lost 4, with 10 bases in between. There are 13 residues in the CDR3. The CDR3 nucleotides are TGTGCCAGCTCACTGAAGGAGACCTATGGCTACACCTTC. Protein product: CASSLKETYGYTF.

The chain employs TRBV7-7 and TRBJ2-5; TRBD2 agrees at 7 bases. CDR1 SSHAT and CDR2 FNYEAQ come from the germline V gene (reference sequence). V lost 5 bases, J lost 2 bases, and 5 bases stayed unmatched. The CDR3 is 14 residues long. The CDR3 reads CASSAGDFQETQYF. CDR3 in DNA: TGTGCCAGCAGCGCGGGGGACTTTCAAGAGACCCAGTACTTC.